Sequencing of this T cell receptor beta chain was carried out in a study of shared clonotypes between healthy human individuals. Study-wide results and caveats: Apart from blood, nothing was sampled; tissue repertoires likely differ. An anticipated effect of sequencing depth on clonotype sharing among donors was recognized.

Trimming pared 3 bases from V and 3 bases from J, leaving 14 bases between. CDR1 and CDR2 from the germline V gene are MNHNS and SASEGT. The CDR3 has 15 amino acids. Worth noting for this clone: What it binds is unknown.

The split of CD4+ cells yielded CD45RA+ naive and CD45RA-negative memory subsets. Sequencing was performed with immunoSEQ multiplex PCR; in TCRdb, only in-frame clones are kept and a portion is missing. In the table there are 150,000 to 200,000 clones, just under 95% of which are singletons. This receptor was obtained from a woman between 25 and 40 years old in good health. The chain recombines TRBV6-1 with TRBJ2-5, with D uncertain. Sequenced: naive CD4+ T cells sorted from blood. This sample's subset: CD45RA+ positively selected. The CDR3 DNA follows: TGTGCCAGCAGTGACCTTCGGGCAACTAAAGAGACCCAGTACTTC. It codes for CASSDLRATKETQYF.